Listed below are T cell receptor beta chains from one sample, sequenced in a study of T-cell reconstitution after alpha-beta-depleted transplantation in children. TCRdb ran MiXCR on the PCR reads and lists one entry per CDR3 protein. The table records 500,000 or so distinct CDR3 sequences, 30% to 35% of them present only once. The specimen was PBMCs from the stem cell graft donor, collected from the stem cell graft. These receptors originate from a human donor who donated a stem cell graft to a child with aplastic anemia. CDR3s include the opening cysteine and the closing phenylalanine or tryptophan. D genes are given only for firm matches. Where a row states a size, it is once, few, many or the class of an expanded clone; other rows omit it.

v_call	clone_size	j_call	d_call	cdr3_nt	cdr3_aa
TRBV20-1	.	TRBJ2-5	TRBD2	TGCAGTGCTAGAGATTCGCGCGGGAGGACCGAGACCCAGTACTTC	CSARDSRGRTETQYF
TRBV7-2	.	TRBJ2-2	.	TGTGCCAGCAGCTTCGTCACGGGGACCGGGGAGCTGTTTTTT	CASSFVTGTGELFF
TRBV20-1	.	TRBJ2-3	.	TGCAGTGCCCCCCCAGCGAGGGGGGGAAGCACAGATACGCAGTATTTT	CSAPPARGGSTDTQYF
TRBV7-2	.	TRBJ2-1	TRBD2	TGTGCCAGCAGCCGGACCGGGACTAGCGTTTTCAATGAGCAGTTCTTC	CASSRTGTSVFNEQFF
TRBV4-2	few	TRBJ1-1	TRBD1	TGTGCCAGCAGCCAAGAAGGACAGGGCAACACTGAAGCTTTCTTT	CASSQEGQGNTEAFF
TRBV9	.	TRBJ2-1	TRBD2	TGTGCCAGCAGCCCCCGACAGGGAATGGGGCTAGCGGGGCCCAATGAGCAGTTCTTC	CASSPRQGMGLAGPNEQFF
TRBV29-1	.	TRBJ2-5	.	TGCACGGTGGTGGAGTGGGGTGGGGAGACCCAGTACTTC	CTVVEWGGETQYF
TRBV28	.	TRBJ1-4	.	TGTGCCAGCAGTTTCCCCGGACAGAAATATGAAAAACTGTTTTTT	CASSFPGQKYEKLFF
TRBV28	many	TRBJ2-7	.	TGTGCCAGCCGCGCAGGGTCCGAGCAGTACTTC	CASRAGSEQYF
TRBV7-2	.	TRBJ2-1	TRBD1	TGTGCCAGCAGCCGGAGCCGGGACAGCTCCTACAATGAGCAGTTCTTC	CASSRSRDSSYNEQFF
TRBV10-3	few	TRBJ2-7	.	TGTGCCATCAGCCAAAATTACGAGCAGTACTTC	CAISQNYEQYF
TRBV29-1	few	TRBJ2-3	.	TGCAGCGTTGAGACAGGACTAGGGGATACGCAGTATTTT	CSVETGLGDTQYF
TRBV14	few	TRBJ2-7	.	TGTGCCAGCAGCCGCATGAGCGAGATCTACGTTTACGAGCAGTACTTC	CASSRMSEIYVYEQYF
TRBV20-1	.	TRBJ2-5	TRBD1	TGCAGTGCTAGACCCCAGGGGGTACAAGAGACCCAGTACTTC	CSARPQGVQETQYF
TRBV24-1	.	TRBJ2-3	TRBD2	TGTGCCACCAGTGACCCGGGACTAGCGGGAGAAAGAGATAGGCAGTATTTT	CATSDPGLAGERDRQYF
TRBV6-4	many	TRBJ2-1	.	TGTGCCAGCAGTGACTCGAGCGGTGGGTACGATGAGCAGTTCTTC	CASSDSSGGYDEQFF
TRBV11-3	.	TRBJ2-5	.	TGTGCCAGCAGCTTAGATCAGGTCCAAGAGACCCAGTACTTC	CASSLDQVQETQYF
TRBV6-2/TRBV6-3	few	TRBJ2-2	TRBD2	TGTGCCAGCAGTTACGACGCGGGAGGAGACACCGGGGAGCTGTTTTTT	CASSYDAGGDTGELFF
TRBV4-1	.	TRBJ1-5	TRBD1	TGCGCCAGCAGCCAAGATTCGGCAGGGGGTAGTCAGCCCCAGCATTTT	CASSQDSAGGSQPQHF
TRBV20-1	.	TRBJ2-1	TRBD2	TGCAGTGCGCCCCCGCTAGCGGGTATCTACAATGAGCAGTTCTTC	CSAPPLAGIYNEQFF
TRBV20-1	few	TRBJ2-1	.	TGCAGTGCTCCTCCAGCGGACGTGTACAATGAGCAGTTCTTC	CSAPPADVYNEQFF
TRBV5-5	.	TRBJ2-1	.	TGTGCCAGCAGCCGGACAGACATGAATGAGCAGTTCTTC	CASSRTDMNEQFF
TRBV5-1	few	TRBJ2-7	.	TGCGCCAGCAGCTTTAGCGAAAGCTCCTACGAGCAGTACTTC	CASSFSESSYEQYF
TRBV5-1	few	TRBJ1-1	.	TGCGCCAGCAGCGCTGACGGGGCGAACACTGAAGCTTTCTTT	CASSADGANTEAFF
TRBV18	.	TRBJ1-2	.	TGTGCCAGCTCACCACGGCCAGAGATTACTAACTATGGCTACACCTTC	CASSPRPEITNYGYTF
TRBV20-1	few	TRBJ1-3	TRBD1	TGCAGTGCTCACAGGGGGACTGGAAACACCATATATTTT	CSAHRGTGNTIYF
TRBV20-1	.	TRBJ2-1	.	TGCAGTGCTAGAGATATAGGTCCTTGGGAGCAGTTCTTC	CSARDIGPWEQFF
TRBV5-1	.	TRBJ1-2	.	TGCGCCAGCAGCCCTACCTGGGACGGTAACTATGGCTACACCTTC	CASSPTWDGNYGYTF
TRBV12-3/TRBV12-4	.	TRBJ2-7	.	TGTGCCAGCAGTTTGCAAGGCTCACGACGGGAGCAGTACTTC	CASSLQGSRREQYF
TRBV27	.	TRBJ2-5	.	TGTGCCACCCAACCCAACCGTGGCACGCGGGAGACCCAGTACTTC	CATQPNRGTRETQYF
TRBV9	.	TRBJ2-5	.	TGTGCCAGCAGCACGAGCCCCCGATACCAAGAGACCCAGTACTTC	CASSTSPRYQETQYF
TRBV4-3	.	TRBJ2-1	.	TGCGCCAGCAGCCAAGTTCGTGCGGTCGCCGAGCAGTTCTTC	CASSQVRAVAEQFF
TRBV5-1	few	TRBJ1-6	.	TGCGCCAGCAGCTTGACGACAGGAGATAATAATTCACCCCTCCACTTT	CASSLTTGDNNSPLHF
TRBV9	.	TRBJ1-1	.	TGTGCCAGCAGGAGGGGGGGCGGGACCACTGAAGCTTTCTTT	CASRRGGGTTEAFF
TRBV9	.	TRBJ1-2	TRBD1	TGTGCCAGCAGCGTTGGGACAGGCAACGGTGGCTACACCTTC	CASSVGTGNGGYTF
TRBV24-1	.	TRBJ2-1	.	TGTGCCACCATTTTTGGGAACGAGGATGAGCAGTTCTTC	CATIFGNEDEQFF
TRBV10-2	.	TRBJ2-7	.	TGCGCCAGCAGTGAGTCGGATCCTAGCTTAGGCTCCTACGAGCAGTACTTC	CASSESDPSLGSYEQYF
TRBV10-3	.	TRBJ2-1	.	TGTGCCATCAGTGGCGGGGCAGCCCTATCCAATGAGCAGTTCTTC	CAISGGAALSNEQFF
TRBV4-2	few	TRBJ2-7	.	TGTGCCAGCAGCCCACTCGAGGGGGGCTCCTACGAGCAGTACTTC	CASSPLEGGSYEQYF